Only one count was recorded for the clone carrying this T cell receptor (beta chain). These data originate in a study of blood T cell repertoires in COVID-19. Looking at the study overall: The origin of the acute and convalescent COVID-19 samples was the United States, Italy and Spain. PBMCs, B-cell-depleted T cells, or T cells provided the cDNA or gDNA that made up the material.

Enrolled through a virtual design, the participants were between roughly 18 and 90 years of age and came from 24 US areas. In the original processing: The authors estimated nucleated cell counts from reference gene primer amplification. The data were produced by immunoSEQ multiplex PCR, yet TCRdb's version contains in-frame clones alone and is incomplete. Clone size and V and J calls were adopted from that table, with D and trimming inferred from the DNA. Of approximately 240,000 clones listed, just under 85% are singletons. The CDR3 is 15 residues long. V shed 8 bases and J 2 bases; nucleotides not matched to a gene: 10. Germline values: CDR1 SNHLY, CDR2 FYNNEI.

The chain uses TRBV2 and TRBJ2-5; 8 positions agree with TRBD2. The receptor was derived from a woman aged 40 to 50 with acute COVID-19. Sequences were obtained from PBMCs or T cells enriched from blood (not recorded which). CDR3 protein: CASSRRSGGQETQYF. The CDR3 DNA reads TGTGCCAGCTCCCGGCGCAGCGGGGGACAAGAGACCCAGTACTTC.